This T cell receptor beta chain was sequenced during a study of control samples from healthy donors and cancer patients (dated by TCRdb to about 2020). To prepare the library, the immunoSEQ multiplex PCR assay was applied. TCRdb's version of the immuneACCESS table is confined to in-frame rearrangements and falls short of the full clone set. An unresolved V gene accounts for under half of the shortfall where checked; the remainder is of unknown origin. The sample table records 100,000 to 150,000 clones; more than 80% of these occur just once. 2% to 3% of the sample rests with the top ten. This clone was counted once. The antigen it binds to is not known. No base-level quality is on record; no much larger clone is a single base apart. The CDR3, from cysteine to phenylalanine, totals 12 residues. Only the CDR3 portion is preserved as DNA: 36 bases, with reading frame beginning at the first base. Cut back by 3 bases and 6 bases, the V and J ends lie 6 bases apart. CDR1 and CDR2, per the germline V gene, are MDHEN and SYDVKM.

The clonotype was recovered from a man aged 18 to 29 in good health. The sequence joins TRBV28 to TRBJ2-4; the best D guess is TRBD2, with 5 bases matching. Sequencing input: blood. The bases read TGTGCCAGCAGTTTTGGACTAAACATTCAGTACTTC. Translation gives CASSFGLNIQYF.